The rows below give T cell receptor beta chains drawn from one sample of a study of blood T cells in healthy people across ages. TCRdb re-analysed the 5' RACE reads in MiXCR, keeping a single row per CDR3 protein. The sample carries 1,500,000 or so distinct CDR3 sequences, less than 45% recorded once. What was sequenced was blood. These receptors originate from a woman in her late teens or twenties in good health. CDR3s include the opening cysteine and the closing phenylalanine or tryptophan. The D gene is left open where the match is weak. Only some rows state a clone size, as once, few, many or a class for expanded clones.

TRBJ2-1,few,TRBV7-3,-,TGTGCCAGCAGCTTACTCCACGGAAGCTCCTACAATGAGCAGTTCTTC,CASSLLHGSSYNEQFF
TRBJ1-2,many,TRBV20-1,-,TGCAGTGCTAGAGATCGCCTTAACTATGGCTACACCTTC,CSARDRLNYGYTF
TRBJ2-7,once,TRBV29-1,TRBD1,TGCAGCTGCGGACAGGGCTCCTACGAGCAGTACTTC,CSCGQGSYEQYF
TRBJ2-5,few,TRBV20-1,-,TGCAGTGCTTCGCCACGGTCTCGGGTGGAGACCCAGTACTTC,CSASPRSRVETQYF
TRBJ1-5,few,TRBV6-5,TRBD1,TGTGCCAGCAGAAGCGACAGGGGAGGAGCTCAGCCCCAGCATTTT,CASRSDRGGAQPQHF
TRBJ2-7,many,TRBV7-2,-,TGTGCCAGCAGCCTTATACCTTCAGGTTACGAGCAGTACTTC,CASSLIPSGYEQYF
TRBJ1-2,few,TRBV4-1,-,TGCGCCAGCAGCCCCCGGAACAACTATGGCTACACCTTC,CASSPRNNYGYTF
TRBJ1-1,-,TRBV4-3,-,TGCGCCAGCAGCCAAGAAGGTCGGAATCGGGTTGAAGCTTTCTTT,CASSQEGRNRVEAFF
TRBJ2-3,-,TRBV5-1,-,TGCGCCAGCAGCGCCGACGTTTATACGCAGTATTTT,CASSADVYTQYF
TRBJ2-3,-,TRBV21-1,-,TGTGCCAGCCTAGCACGGAGCACAGATACGCAGTATTTT,CASLARSTDTQYF
TRBJ1-1,-,TRBV12-3/TRBV12-4,-,TGTGCCAGCAGTGTACAAAGTGGGAACACTGAAGCTTTCTTT,CASSVQSGNTEAFF
TRBJ2-5,-,TRBV7-9,-,TGTGCCAGCAGCTTATCGGGACAAATCCAAGAGACCCAGTACTTC,CASSLSGQIQETQYF
TRBJ2-7,-,TRBV7-2,TRBD2,TGTGCCAGCAGCCCTTTTAGTAAGGCGGGGGGGCTCGATGAGCAGTACTTC,CASSPFSKAGGLDEQYF
TRBJ1-5,-,TRBV4-3,-,TGCGCCAGCAGCCAATACAGGGTGGGCAATCGGCCCCAGCATTTT,CASSQYRVGNRPQHF
TRBJ2-3,-,TRBV28,TRBD1,TGTGCCAGCGAGGCGGACAGGGGGCCGCATTTAAGCACAGATACGCAGTATTTT,CASEADRGPHLSTDTQYF
TRBJ2-5,many,TRBV18,-,TGTGCCAGCAGCCAGTACCAAGAGACCCAGTACTTC,CASSQYQETQYF
TRBJ2-1,-,TRBV5-1,TRBD2,TGCGCCAGCAGCTTGGAGGCTAGCGGGAGGGCCGGGTACAATGAGCAGTTCTTC,CASSLEASGRAGYNEQFF
TRBJ2-2,-,TRBV28,-,TGTGCCAGCAGTTTCGTACCGACGAACACCGGGGAGCTGTTTTTT,CASSFVPTNTGELFF
TRBJ2-4,-,TRBV24-1,TRBD2,TGTGCCACCAGTGAACCGACTAGCGGACCCTACAATGAGCAGTACTTC,CATSEPTSGPYNEQYF
TRBJ2-1,-,TRBV20-1,TRBD2,TGCAGTGCTAGAGATTATGGATTAGCGGGGGGGCTTGGGAATGAGCAGTTCTTC,CSARDYGLAGGLGNEQFF
TRBJ2-7,once,TRBV20-1,-,TGCAGTGCTAGAGATTCTCGCGGGGCGAACTACGAGCAGTACTTC,CSARDSRGANYEQYF